This passage covers 24 T cell receptor beta chains from one sample sequenced in a study of PD-L1 blockade in urothelial cancer. Data came from immunoSEQ multiplex PCR; TCRdb stores just in-frame clones and leaves some out. The repertoire holds around 130,000 clones, with 84% as singletons. The time point is: pretreatment peripheral blood. Sequenced material: PBMCs, taken around atezolizumab (anti-PD-L1) treatment. Source of these receptors: a man aged 45-65 years with urothelial cancer.

V is TRBV6-1 and J is TRBJ2-7, with 13 bases that match TRBD2. CDR1 and CDR2 from the germline V gene are MNHNS and SASEGT. V dropped 6 bases and J dropped 10; count of bases not matched to a gene: 6. The CDR3 length is 13 residues. The chain's CDR3 is CASSGTSGTDQYF. The CDR3 region has the DNA TGTGCCAGCAGCGGGACTAGCGGGACAGATCAGTACTTC.

This clone was counted between two and nine times. The rearrangement links TRBV6-9 to TRBJ2-7, with D unresolved. Trimming stripped 8 bases from V and 1 base from J, with 12 bases between. From germline, CDR1 is MNHGY and CDR2 SVAAGI. The CDR3 has 13 amino acids. The CDR3 DNA is TGTGCCAGCCTTGCCCCTAAGTCCTACGAGCAGTACTTC. It codes for CASLAPKSYEQYF.

The rearrangement links TRBV27 to TRBJ2-1; TRBD2 matches 11 bases. The CDR3 is 17 residues long. Germline values: CDR1 MNHEY, CDR2 SMNVEV (reference sequence). The J segment lost 10 bases and the V segment lost 4 bases, leaving 15 bases of the junction unmatched. DNA of the CDR3: TGTGCCAGCAGTTCCAAACTAGCGGGGGCAGGGCATGGGGAGCAGTTCTTC. Translation gives CASSSKLAGAGHGEQFF.

The V gene is TRBV5-1, the J gene TRBJ2-1; D is perhaps TRBD1 (6 bases). This CDR3 contains 14 residues. Germline V lookup: CDR1 SGHRS, CDR2 YFSETQ. V was pared by 3 bases and J by 4 bases, with 11 bases between. In nucleotides, the CDR3 is TGCGCCAGCAGCTCTGGACAGCCATACAATGAGCAGTTCTTC. Protein product: CASSSGQPYNEQFF. Looking up the rest from reference TRBV5-1 and TRBJ2-1 gives the full variable domain: KAGVTQTPRYLIKTRGQQVTLSCSPISGHRSVSWYQQTPGQGLQFLFEYFSETQRNKGNFPGRFSGRQFSNSRSEMNVSTLELGDSALYLCASSSGQPYNEQFFGPGTRLTVL.

The rearrangement uses TRBV11-2 and TRBJ2-7; TRBD1 matches 7 bases. Unmatched junction bases numbered 4, after V lost 5 bases and J lost 6 bases. Germline values: CDR1 SGHAT, CDR2 FQNNGV. The CDR3 covers 12 residues. The CDR3: CASSTQGSEQYF. In nucleotides, the CDR3 is TGTGCCAGCAGCACACAGGGGTCCGAGCAGTACTTC.

Only one count was recorded for this clone. The chain combines TRBV5-6 with TRBJ2-5; TRBD1 matches 10 bases. The CDR3 totals 15 residues. CDR1 and CDR2 (germline): SGHDT, YYEEEE. The V segment lost 5 bases and the J segment 5 bases; nucleotides outside the gene matches: 9. For the CDR3, the DNA is TGTGCCAGCAGTTTAAGGACAGGGGGTAGTGAGACCCAGTACTTC. Protein product: CASSLRTGGSETQYF.

The chain recombines TRBV2 with TRBJ2-1; D perhaps matches TRBD1 (6 bases). CDR1 is SNHLY, CDR2 FYNNEI, per germline. The CDR3 is 13 amino acids. The V end was cut by 8 bases, the J end by 1 base, with 9 bases between. CDR3 sequence reads: CASSQGSYNEQFF. The CDR3 DNA reads as TGTGCCAGCTCACAGGGATCCTACAATGAGCAGTTCTTC.

The rearrangement links TRBV5-1 to TRBJ2-7, with TRBD2 matching over 11 bases. Germline trimming cut 4 bases from V and 4 bases from J; bases unmatched to any gene: 4. The germline gives CDR1 SGHRS, CDR2 YFSETQ. CDR3 length equals 14 residues. The CDR3 loop is CASSGTSGVYEQYF. The DNA of the CDR3 is TGCGCCAGCAGCGGGACTAGCGGAGTTTACGAGCAGTACTTC.

This rearrangement joins TRBV6-5 to TRBJ1-2; 11 positions agree with TRBD1. The CDR3 runs 15 residues. Germline V gives CDR1 MNHEY, CDR2 SVGAGI. The V segment lost 6 bases and the J segment 6 bases; nucleotides outside the gene matches: 9. The chain's CDR3 is CASSPGQGAGNGYTF. CDR3 nucleotides: TGTGCCAGCAGCCCTGGACAGGGGGCAGGGAATGGCTACACCTTC.

V is TRBV28 and J is TRBJ2-1, with 9 bases identical to TRBD2. Germline assignment: CDR1 MDHEN and CDR2 SYDVKM. This CDR3 spans 18 amino acids. Unmatched junction bases numbered 13, after V lost 1 base and J lost 6 bases. The CDR3 spells CASSLLGSGSSWGNEQFF. The CDR3 DNA reads as TGTGCCAGCAGTTTATTGGGTAGCGGGAGTTCTTGGGGCAATGAGCAGTTCTTC.

A few counts support this clone. The chain carries TRBV18 and TRBJ1-2; 7 positions match TRBD1. V was pared by 8 bases and J by 3 bases, with 3 bases of the junction left unmatched. Per germline, CDR1 KGHSH and CDR2 LQKENI. This CDR3 is 12 amino acids long. The CDR3 region is CASGQEDYGYTF. The CDR3 DNA follows: TGTGCCAGCGGACAGGAGGACTATGGCTACACCTTC. The full variable domain, rest sourced from reference TRBV18 and TRBJ1-2, is NAGVMQNPRHLVRRRGQEARLRCSPMKGHSHVYWYRQLPEEGLKFMVYLQKENIIDESGMPKERFSAEFPKEGPSILRIQQVVRGDSAAYFCASGQEDYGYTFGSGTRLTVV.

This clone was counted a few times. The chain carries TRBV30 and TRBJ1-4, with a weak D call TRBD1 (6 bases). CDR1 is GTSNPN and CDR2 is SVGIG in the germline V gene (reference sequence). The CDR3 contains 13 residues. V dropped 6 bases and J dropped 8 bases, with 16 bases sitting between them. DNA for the CDR3: TGTGCCTGTGCCCAGGGGAGTTGGGAAAAACTGTTTTTT. Protein sequence: CACAQGSWEKLFF.

The rearrangement uses TRBV6-5 and TRBJ2-7; TRBD2 matches 9 bases. Losses at the gene ends were 4 bases for V and 3 bases for J; bases not matched to a gene: 4. Germline CDR1 and CDR2: MNHEY and SVGAGI. This CDR3 is built from 14 residues. The CDR3 protein is CASSSSGVLYEQYF. The CDR3 DNA reads TGTGCCAGCAGTTCTAGCGGGGTACTCTACGAGCAGTACTTC.

The V gene is TRBV2, the J gene TRBJ2-5; 8 bases are shared with TRBD1. Looked up from germline, CDR1 is SNHLY and CDR2 is FYNNEI. The CDR3 is 13 residues long. V lost 6 bases and J lost 6; bases outside the gene matches: 6. DNA for the CDR3: TGTGCCAGCAGCGCGGACAGGGTGCAGACCCAGTACTTC. As protein: CASSADRVQTQYF.

The chain is built from TRBV9 and TRBJ1-2; TRBD1 aligns across 8 bases. CDR3 length: 16 amino acids. J gave up 8 bases and V 4 bases, and 16 bases lay outside the gene matches. Germline lookup yields CDR1 SGDLS and CDR2 YYNGEE. The CDR3 bases are TGTGCCAGCAGCCCGGAGGTGGCAGGGGGCACGGGAGGCTACACCTTC. Protein: CASSPEVAGGTGGYTF.

The rearrangement joins TRBV21-1 to TRBJ2-1; TRBD1 was called by the table and not checked on the DNA. TRBV21-1 corresponds to a pseudogene. CDR3 length: 11 amino acids. The CDR3 nucleotides read TGTGCCAGCAGCACCTCGGACAGGGAAATCTTC. Residues: CASSTSDREIF.

This rearrangement joins TRBV19 to TRBJ2-4; tentatively, D is TRBD2 (6 bases). The V and J ends lost 4 bases and 2 bases respectively, with 15 bases between them. Germline values: CDR1 LNHDA, CDR2 SQIVND (reference sequence). The CDR3 length is 16 residues. CDR3 protein: CASSRGDSKSKNIQYF. CDR3 DNA: TGTGCCAGTAGTAGAGGGGACTCCAAATCCAAAAACATTCAGTACTTC.

As for this clone: A read error may produce the germline difference seen at one junction end. The chain has TRBV7-7 and TRBJ1-4; D remains unclear. The CDR3 is made up of 13 amino acids. Germline assignment: CDR1 SSHAT and CDR2 FNYEAQ (reference sequence). For the CDR3, the DNA is TGTGCTAGCAGCTCGGACTCGGGCGGGAAACTGTTTTTT. Protein: CASSSDSGGKLFF.

The J gene is TRBJ2-5, the V gene TRBV4-2, with 9 bases lining up with TRBD2. Germline CDR1 LGHNA, CDR2 YNFKEQ. The V segment lost 0 bases and the J segment 5 bases; nucleotides outside the gene matches: 4. This CDR3 comprises 15 residues. The CDR3 reads CASSQEGLARETQYF. The CDR3 bases are TGTGCCAGCAGCCAAGAAGGACTAGCGAGGGAGACCCAGTACTTC.

This clone was observed many times. The chain carries TRBV15 and TRBJ1-2; TRBD1 aligns across 7 bases. The CDR3 is 13 amino acids. Germline V gene lookup returns CDR1 LNHNV and CDR2 YYDKDF (reference sequence). With 1 base clipped from V and 7 bases from J, the junction kept 3 bases outside the gene matches. CDR3 amino acids: CATSRVAGGGYTF. The CDR3 bases are TGTGCCACCAGCAGAGTGGCAGGGGGTGGCTACACCTTC.

V and J are TRBV5-1 and TRBJ2-7; TRBD1 matches 8 bases. V gave up 2 bases and J gave up 1 base; unmatched junction bases: 2. Germline lookup yields CDR1 SGHRS and CDR2 YFSETQ. There are 14 residues in the CDR3. CDR3 sequence reads: CASSFGTGSYEQYF. The CDR3 DNA sequence: TGCGCCAGCAGCTTTGGGACAGGATCCTACGAGCAGTACTTC.

This chain connects TRBV6-1 to TRBJ2-3; 9 bases agree with TRBD2. The J segment lost 6 bases and the V segment lost 11 bases, leaving 6 bases of the junction unmatched. This CDR3 is 12 amino acids long. Looked up from germline, CDR1 is MNHNS and CDR2 is SASEGT. CDR3 in amino acids: CALKREVDTQYF. The DNA of the CDR3 is TGTGCCCTTAAGCGGGAGGTGGATACGCAGTATTTT.

The CDR3 sequence: CASLRTGNTGELFF. The CDR3 region has the DNA TGTGCCAGCCTAAGGACAGGGAACACCGGGGAGCTGTTTTTT. This sequence joins TRBV19 and TRBJ2-2; 7 bases are a match to TRBD1. This CDR3 contains 14 residues. CDR1 is LNHDA and CDR2 is SQIVND in the germline V gene (reference sequence). Trimming cost V 9 bases and J 1 base; bases outside gene matches: 5.

The gene calls are TRBV4-1 and TRBJ2-1, with 8 bases identical to TRBD2. The CDR3 loop spans 17 amino acids. Looked up from germline, CDR1 is MGHRA and CDR2 is YSYEKL. J was trimmed by 4 bases and V by 0 bases; bases with no gene match: 8. For the CDR3, the DNA is TGCGCCAGCAGCCAAGAAAGTCAGACTAGCGCTTACAATGAGCAGTTCTTC. Translated, it gives CASSQESQTSAYNEQFF.